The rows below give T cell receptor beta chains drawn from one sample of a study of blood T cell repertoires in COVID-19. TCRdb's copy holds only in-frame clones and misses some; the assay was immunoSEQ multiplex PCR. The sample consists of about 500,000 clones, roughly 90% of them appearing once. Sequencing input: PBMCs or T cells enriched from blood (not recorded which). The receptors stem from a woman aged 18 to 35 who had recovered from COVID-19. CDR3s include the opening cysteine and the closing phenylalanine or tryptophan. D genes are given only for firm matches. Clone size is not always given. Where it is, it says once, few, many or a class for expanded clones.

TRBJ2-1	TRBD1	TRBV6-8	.	TGTGCCAGCAGTCTACGGACAGGGAATGAGCAGTTCTTC	CASSLRTGNEQFF
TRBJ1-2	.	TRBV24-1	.	TGTGCCACCACTTGGGGCCTTAACTATGGCTACACCTTC	CATTWGLNYGYTF
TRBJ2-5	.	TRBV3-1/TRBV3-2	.	TGTGCCAGCAGCCAGGCTGGAGGCGGGGAGACCCAGTACTTC	CASSQAGGGETQYF
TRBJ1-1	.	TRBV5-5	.	TGTGCCAGCAGCTACACGAACACTGAAGCTTTCTTT	CASSYTNTEAFF
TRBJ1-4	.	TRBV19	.	TGTGCCAGTAGCCCCCAGAATGAAAAACTGTTTTTT	CASSPQNEKLFF
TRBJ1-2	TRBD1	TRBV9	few	TGTGCCAGCAGGAGGACAGGGGGCTATGGCTACACCTTC	CASRRTGGYGYTF
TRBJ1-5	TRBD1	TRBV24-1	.	TGTGCCACCTACTGGGACAGGGAAGGGCAGCCCCAGCATTTT	CATYWDREGQPQHF
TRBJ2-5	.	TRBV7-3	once	TGTGCCAGCAGCTTATCAGGGGTCCAAGAGACCCAGTACTTC	CASSLSGVQETQYF
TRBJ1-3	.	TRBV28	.	TGTGCCAGCAGTTTTCCCCCCCCGCGAGGGTCCAACTCTGGAAACACCATATATTTT	CASSFPPPRGSNSGNTIYF
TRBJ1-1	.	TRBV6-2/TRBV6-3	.	TGTGCCAGCAGTCTTCGTAACACTGAAGCTTTCTTT	CASSLRNTEAFF
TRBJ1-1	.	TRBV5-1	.	TGCGCCAGCAGCTTGGTACGCTCTGAGCTCGAGGGCACTGAAGCTTTCTTT	CASSLVRSELEGTEAFF
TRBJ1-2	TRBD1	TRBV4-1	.	TGCGCCAGCAGCCAATGGGACAGGCGAGGCTACACCTTC	CASSQWDRRGYTF
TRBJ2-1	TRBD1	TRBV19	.	TGTGCCAGTAGTATATACTTCCGGGACAGGGCCTACAATGAGCAGTTCTTC	CASSIYFRDRAYNEQFF
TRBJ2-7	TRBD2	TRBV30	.	TGTGCCTGGAGAATTACCGGGACTAGTGCCCACGAGCAGTACTTC	CAWRITGTSAHEQYF
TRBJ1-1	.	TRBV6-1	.	TGTGCCAGCAGTGAGGAGGTTAGTGGGTCGAACACTGAAGCTTTCTTT	CASSEEVSGSNTEAFF
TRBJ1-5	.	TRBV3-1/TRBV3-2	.	TGTGCCAGCAGCACAACCGGACAGAATCAGCCCCAGCATTTT	CASSTTGQNQPQHF
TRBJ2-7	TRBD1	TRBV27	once	TGTGCCAGCAGTCGAGCCCCTGCAGGGACAGGGGACCCCTACGAGCAGTACTTC	CASSRAPAGTGDPYEQYF
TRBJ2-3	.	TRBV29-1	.	TGCAGCGCGGAGAGAAACACAGATACGCAGTATTTT	CSAERNTDTQYF
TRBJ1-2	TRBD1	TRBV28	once	TGTGCCAGCAGGGGGACAGGGGGCGGCTATGGCTACACCTTC	CASRGTGGGYGYTF
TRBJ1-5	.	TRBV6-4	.	TGTGCCAGCAGTGAGAGCGGGGGGCGGCCCCAGCATTTT	CASSESGGRPQHF
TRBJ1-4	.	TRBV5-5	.	TGTGCCAGCAGCTTGGCGGCAGGGAATGAAAAACTGTTTTTT	CASSLAAGNEKLFF
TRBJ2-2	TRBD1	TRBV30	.	TGTGCCTGGAGTCCGGCGGACAGGGCATCAGGGGAGCTGTTTTTT	CAWSPADRASGELFF
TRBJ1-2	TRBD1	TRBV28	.	TGTGCCAGCAGTTTGAAGGGGTGGACAGGGACTCCCCGGAATGGGGGCTACACCTTC	CASSLKGWTGTPRNGGYTF
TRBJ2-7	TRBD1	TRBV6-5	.	TGTGCCAGCAGTTACTCGAGGGCAGGGGGCCGGGACGAGCAGTACTTC	CASSYSRAGGRDEQYF
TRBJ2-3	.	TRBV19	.	TGTGCCAGTAGTATTAGTTGGGCTAGCACAGATACGCAGTATTTT	CASSISWASTDTQYF
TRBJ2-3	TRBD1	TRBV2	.	TGTGCCAGCAGTCCTCAAGAGGGACAGGGGGCGGATACGCAGTATTTT	CASSPQEGQGADTQYF
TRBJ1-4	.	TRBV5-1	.	TGCGCCAGCAGCCTTGGCGGGGCAGGGAATGAAAAACTGTTTTTT	CASSLGGAGNEKLFF
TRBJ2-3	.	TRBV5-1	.	TGCGCCAGCAGCCGGGCAGGGACTGGTCGCACAGATACGCAGTATTTT	CASSRAGTGRTDTQYF
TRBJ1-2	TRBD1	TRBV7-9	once	TGTGCCAGCAGCATGACAGGGGGCGCCCTCTATGGCTACACCTTC	CASSMTGGALYGYTF
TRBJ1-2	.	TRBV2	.	TGTGCCAGCACCATCCAGGGTAACTATGGCTACACCTTC	CASTIQGNYGYTF
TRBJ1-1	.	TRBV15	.	TGTGCCACCAGCAGAGATGGGGGCCGAGAAGCTTTCTTT	CATSRDGGREAFF
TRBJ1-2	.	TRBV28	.	TGTGCCAGCAGTTTTGGGGGGGAAGGTAACTATGGCTACACCTTC	CASSFGGEGNYGYTF
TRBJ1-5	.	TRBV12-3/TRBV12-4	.	TGTGCCAGCAGTTTAGGGCCTCTTCAGCCCCAGCATTTT	CASSLGPLQPQHF
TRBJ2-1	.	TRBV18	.	TGTGCCAGCTCACCACCGGACAGAGGGGAGCAGTTCTTC	CASSPPDRGEQFF
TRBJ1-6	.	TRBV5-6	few	TGTGCCAGCAGCTTGACAGGGCGTGGGAATTCACCCCTCCACTTT	CASSLTGRGNSPLHF
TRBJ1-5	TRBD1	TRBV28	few	TGTGCCAGCAGTGTAGGGGGCCTCAATCAGCCCCAGCATTTT	CASSVGGLNQPQHF
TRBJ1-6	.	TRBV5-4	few	TGTGCCAGCAGCCACCGAGAACTAAATTCACCCCTCCACTTT	CASSHRELNSPLHF
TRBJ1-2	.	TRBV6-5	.	TGTGCCAGCAGTCCGGAGGGAGGCTATGGCTACACCTTC	CASSPEGGYGYTF
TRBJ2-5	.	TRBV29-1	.	TGCAGCGTCAATTTGGGGGGTTCTCCACCGGAGACCCAGTACTTC	CSVNLGGSPPETQYF
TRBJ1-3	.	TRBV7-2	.	TGTGCCAGCAGCTTATGGTCCCTGACAGTGGGTGGAAACACCATATATTTT	CASSLWSLTVGGNTIYF
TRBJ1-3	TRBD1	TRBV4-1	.	TGCGCCAGCAGCCAAGTTGGGGGTACAGGGGTCTCTGGAAACACCATATATTTT	CASSQVGGTGVSGNTIYF
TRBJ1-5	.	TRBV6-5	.	TGTGCCAGCAGCTTGACACAGCCCCAGCATTTT	CASSLTQPQHF
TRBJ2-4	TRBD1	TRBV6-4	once	TGTGCCAGCACCCACAGGGGTGCGAACATTCAGTACTTC	CASTHRGANIQYF
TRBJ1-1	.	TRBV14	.	TGTGCCAGCAGCCGCTACCGGGACAACCCTGAAGCTTTCTTT	CASSRYRDNPEAFF
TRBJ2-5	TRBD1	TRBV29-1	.	TGCAGCGCCTGGGACAGGGCACGGGAGACCCAGTACTTC	CSAWDRARETQYF